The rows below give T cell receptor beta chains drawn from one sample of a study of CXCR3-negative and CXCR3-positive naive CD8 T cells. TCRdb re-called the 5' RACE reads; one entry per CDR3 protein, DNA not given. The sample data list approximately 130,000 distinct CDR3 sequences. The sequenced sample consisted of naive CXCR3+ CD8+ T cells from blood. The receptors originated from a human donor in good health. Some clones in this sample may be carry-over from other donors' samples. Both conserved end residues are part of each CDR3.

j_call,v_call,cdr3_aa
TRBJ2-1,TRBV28,CASSGLPGLAGVANEQFF
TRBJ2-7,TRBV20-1,CSAIPSGTGVFYEQYF
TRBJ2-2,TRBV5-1,CASSLSDLGADGELFF
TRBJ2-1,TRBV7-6,CASSLAQGGGANEQFF
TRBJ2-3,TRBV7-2,CASSLLTGTDTQYF
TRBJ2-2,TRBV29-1,CTYQGDTGELFF
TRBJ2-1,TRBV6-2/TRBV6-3,CASSYRSSGGNEQFF
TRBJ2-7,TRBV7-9,CASSSYGGNEQYF
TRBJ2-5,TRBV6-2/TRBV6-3,CASSSLETQYF
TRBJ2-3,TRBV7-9,CASSLSGPTDTQYF
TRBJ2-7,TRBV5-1,CASSLVGGNYEQYF
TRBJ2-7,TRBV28,CASTPPGPYEQYF
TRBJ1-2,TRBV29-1,CSVEGAQGIYGYTF
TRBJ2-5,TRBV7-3,CASSLGGTSGETQYF
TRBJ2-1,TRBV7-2,CASSLVFPYNEQFF
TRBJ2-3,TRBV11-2,CASSPDYASVDTQYF
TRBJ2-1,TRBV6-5,CASIQRVEQFF
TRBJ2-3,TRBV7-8,CASSSVLTGGPTDTQYF
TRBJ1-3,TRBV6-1,CASSERAGSGNTIYF
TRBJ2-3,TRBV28,CASSYTEGASGRDTQYF
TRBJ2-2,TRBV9,CASSPPDRHTGELFF
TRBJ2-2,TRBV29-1,CSVRLGGELFF
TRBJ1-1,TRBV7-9,CASSLGDFPWAFF
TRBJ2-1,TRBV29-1,CSVEDPGGGQFF
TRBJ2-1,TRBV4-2,CASSPTFVLGRVDNEQFF
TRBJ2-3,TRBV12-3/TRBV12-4,CASSTKHRDRGWRADTQYF
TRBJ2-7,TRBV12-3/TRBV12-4,CASSLAHPTYEQYF
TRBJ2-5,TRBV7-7,CASSFTLVGETQYF
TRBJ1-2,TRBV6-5,CASSYSNGYGYTF
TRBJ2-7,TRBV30,CAWSVGAGTYEQYF
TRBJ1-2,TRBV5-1,CASSLENKLIFTF
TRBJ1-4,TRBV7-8,CASRGPVATNEKLFF
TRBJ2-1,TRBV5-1,CASSFRQGGDNEQFF
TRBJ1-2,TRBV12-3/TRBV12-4,CASSFRQGVDISGYTF
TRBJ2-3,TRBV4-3,CVSSQLAGGPFGSDTQYF
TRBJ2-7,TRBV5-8,CASSLRLQGGLQYF
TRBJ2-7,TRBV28,CASSTPDRASYEQYF
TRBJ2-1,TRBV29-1,CSVDAGGTSYNEQFF
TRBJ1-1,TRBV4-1,CASSREGQGETEAFF
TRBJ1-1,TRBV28,CASSPTTVRGTEAFF
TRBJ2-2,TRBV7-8,CASSPRASTGELFF
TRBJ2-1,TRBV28,CASTVGGQFYNEQFF
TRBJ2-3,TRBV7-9,CASVLKYTDTQHF
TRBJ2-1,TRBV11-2,CASSQSVGLSSYNEQFF
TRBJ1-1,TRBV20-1,CSARNRLNTEAFF
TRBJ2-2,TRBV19,CASSPGNGELFF
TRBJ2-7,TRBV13,CASSSRDRGSYEQYF
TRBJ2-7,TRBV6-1,CASSDLAGEYEQYF
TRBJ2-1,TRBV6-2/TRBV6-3,CASSTYRGNEQFF
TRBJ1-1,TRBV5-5,CASSLDVDTEAFF
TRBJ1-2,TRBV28,CASSADRVWVYGYTF
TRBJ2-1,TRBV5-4,CASSLILSPNEQFF
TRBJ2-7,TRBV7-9,CASSPHPQGTHEQYF